This entry is about one TCR beta chain. Its matching antigen is unknown. The PCR made use of 60 Vbeta and 13 Jbeta primers. Assay: immunoSEQ multiplex PCR; the TCRdb copy retains only in-frame clones and omits some. The sample's table shows around 70,000 clones. This sample is part of a study of cytomegalovirus exposure and HLA in healthy donors. J lost 13 bases, V lost 2 bases, and 5 bases had no gene match. There are 13 residues in the CDR3. Germline V gives CDR1 SGHTA, CDR2 FQGTGA. Broader study findings: Altogether, around 160 TCR beta chains were recorded as cytomegalovirus-associated. With later analysis, a missense DCLRE1C variant became linked to TCR beta V- and J-gene trimming. It was likely that a cluster of highly shared sequence variants was a sequencing artifact. Rates of TCR association differed by HLA locus in a later analysis, with DRB1 highest and HLA-C lowest.

Sequencing input: PBMCs. This sequence originates from a woman between 40 and 50 years old in good health and CMV-seropositive. This chain joins TRBV7-3 and TRBJ2-2, with 9 bases fitting TRBD1. The CDR3 DNA follows: TGTGCCAGCAGCTTAGCCGGGACAGGGCGGCTGTTTTTT. Protein sequence: CASSLAGTGRLFF.